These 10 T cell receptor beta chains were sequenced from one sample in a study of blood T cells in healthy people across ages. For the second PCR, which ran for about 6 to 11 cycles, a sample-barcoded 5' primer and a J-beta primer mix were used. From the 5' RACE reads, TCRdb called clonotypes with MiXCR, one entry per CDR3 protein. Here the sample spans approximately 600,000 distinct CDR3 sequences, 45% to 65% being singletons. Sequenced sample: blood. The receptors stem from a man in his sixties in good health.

This chain's CDR3 is CASTDMGQNYGYTF. CDR3 DNA sequence: TGCGCCAGCACTGACATGGGACAGAACTATGGCTACACCTTC. V is TRBV10-2 and J is TRBJ1-2, with 7 positions matching TRBD1. The V and J ends lost 7 bases and 2 bases, in that order; junction bases with no gene match: 7. Germline CDR1 reads WSHSY; CDR2 reads SAAADI. This CDR3 comprises 14 residues.

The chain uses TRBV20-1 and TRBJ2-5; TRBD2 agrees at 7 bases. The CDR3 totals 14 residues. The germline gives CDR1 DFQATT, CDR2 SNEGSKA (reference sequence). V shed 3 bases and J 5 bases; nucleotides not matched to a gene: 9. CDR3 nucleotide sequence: TGCAGTGCTAGTTCCGGGGGGTGGGGGGAGACCCAGTACTTC. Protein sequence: CSASSGGWGETQYF.

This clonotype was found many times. The CDR3 nucleotides read TGTGCCAGCAGCCAAGAACGCTCCGCTTACGGGGGGGCGTCGCGCACAGATACGCAGTATTTT. Residues: CASSQERSAYGGASRTDTQYF. The chain carries TRBV4-2 and TRBJ2-3; 8 nucleotides match TRBD2. J lost 1 base, V lost 0 bases, and 18 bases had no gene match. The CDR3 loop spans 21 amino acids. Germline V gene data show CDR1 as LGHNA and CDR2 as YNFKEQ.

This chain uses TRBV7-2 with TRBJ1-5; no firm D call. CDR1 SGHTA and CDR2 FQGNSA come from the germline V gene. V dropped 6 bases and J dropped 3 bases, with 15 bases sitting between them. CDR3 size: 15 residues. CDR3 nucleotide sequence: TGTGCCAGCAGTGGTTCATGGCAGCTCAATCAGCCCCAGCATTTT. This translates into CASSGSWQLNQPQHF.

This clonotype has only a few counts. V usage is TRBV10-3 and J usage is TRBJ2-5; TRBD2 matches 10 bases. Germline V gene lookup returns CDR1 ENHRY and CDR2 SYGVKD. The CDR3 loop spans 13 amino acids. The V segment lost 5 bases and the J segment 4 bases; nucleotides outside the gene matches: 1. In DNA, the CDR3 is TGTGCCATCAGTCTAGCGGGGGCAGAGACCCAGTACTTC. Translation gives CAISLAGAETQYF.

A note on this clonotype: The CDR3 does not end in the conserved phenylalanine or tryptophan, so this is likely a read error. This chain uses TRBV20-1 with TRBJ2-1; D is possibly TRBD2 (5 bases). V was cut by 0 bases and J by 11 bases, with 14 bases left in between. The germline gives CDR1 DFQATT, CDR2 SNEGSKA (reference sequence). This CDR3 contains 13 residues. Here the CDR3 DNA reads TGCAGTGCTAGAGAGATAAGCGGAGAAAAGCAGTTCGTC. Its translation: CSAREISGEKQFV.

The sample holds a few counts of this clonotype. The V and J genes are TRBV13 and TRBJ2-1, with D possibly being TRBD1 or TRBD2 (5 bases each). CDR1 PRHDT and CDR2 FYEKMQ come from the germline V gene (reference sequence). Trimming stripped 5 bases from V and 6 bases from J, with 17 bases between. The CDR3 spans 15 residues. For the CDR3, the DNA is TGTGCCAGCAGCACCAAGGGACCCGGACGCAATGAGCAGTTCTTC. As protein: CASSTKGPGRNEQFF.

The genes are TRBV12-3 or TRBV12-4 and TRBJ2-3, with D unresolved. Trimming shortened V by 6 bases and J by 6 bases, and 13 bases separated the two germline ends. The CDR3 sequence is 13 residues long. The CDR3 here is CASSSGSPDTQYF. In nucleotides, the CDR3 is TGTGCCAGCAGCTCGGGCTCCCCGGATACGCAGTATTTT.

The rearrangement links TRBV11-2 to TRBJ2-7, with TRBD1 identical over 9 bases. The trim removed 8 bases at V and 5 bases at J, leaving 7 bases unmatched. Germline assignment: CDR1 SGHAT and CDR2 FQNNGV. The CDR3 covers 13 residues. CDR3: CASRYTGGDEQYF. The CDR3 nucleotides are TGTGCCAGCCGATATACAGGGGGCGACGAGCAGTACTTC. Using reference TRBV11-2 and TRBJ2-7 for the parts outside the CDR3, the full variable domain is EAGVAQSPRYKIIEKRQSVAFWCNPISGHATLYWYQQILGQGPKLLIQFQNNGVVDDSQLPKDRFSAERLKGVDSTLKIQPAKLEDSAVYLCASRYTGGDEQYFGPGTRLTVT.

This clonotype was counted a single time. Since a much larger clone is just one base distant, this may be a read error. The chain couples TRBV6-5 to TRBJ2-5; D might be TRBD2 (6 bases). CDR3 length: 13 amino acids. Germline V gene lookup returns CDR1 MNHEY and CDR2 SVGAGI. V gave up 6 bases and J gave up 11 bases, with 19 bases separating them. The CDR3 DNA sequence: TGTGCCAGCAGGGAGGGAGACTACAATGAGCAGTACTTC. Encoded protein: CASREGDYNEQYF.